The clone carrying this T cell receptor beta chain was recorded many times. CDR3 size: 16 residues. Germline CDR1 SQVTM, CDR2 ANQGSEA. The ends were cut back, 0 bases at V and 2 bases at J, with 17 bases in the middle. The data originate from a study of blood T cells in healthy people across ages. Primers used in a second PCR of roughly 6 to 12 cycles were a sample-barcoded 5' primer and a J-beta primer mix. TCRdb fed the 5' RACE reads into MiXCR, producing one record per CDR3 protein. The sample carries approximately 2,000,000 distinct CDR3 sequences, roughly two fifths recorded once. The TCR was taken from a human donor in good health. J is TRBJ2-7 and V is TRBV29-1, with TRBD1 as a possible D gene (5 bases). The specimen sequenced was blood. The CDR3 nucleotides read TGCAGCGTTGAAGATCTTGACCAGGGAACGACCTACGAGCAGTACTTC. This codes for CSVEDLDQGTTYEQYF.